Included here is one T cell receptor beta chain sequence, with context. What it binds is unknown. Germline values: CDR1 SQVTM, CDR2 ANQGSEA. Trimming left V 4 bases short and J 3 bases short, with 10 bases between. This CDR3 is built from 13 residues. This specimen comes from a study of T-cell reconstitution after alpha-beta-depleted transplantation in children. Unique molecular identifiers were built into the TCRbeta library. TCRdb re-called the PCR reads with MiXCR, one entry per CDR3 protein. The repertoire includes 450,000 to 550,000 distinct CDR3 sequences, 9.5% to 12% of them detected once, and around 13% sits in the top ten. General study findings and limits: Several hundred rapidly expanded clones from non-depleted graft cells reportedly supplied alpha-beta T cells about two months post-transplant. Once a year had passed after transplant, T-cell counts and diversity came mostly from newly produced T cells. The study traced high day-60 TCRbeta diversity in some patients to surviving recipient T cells and thymic progenitors.

The receptor was derived from a female patient aged 2-10 years who had a stem cell transplant for aplastic anemia, so the T cells may come from the graft donor. The chain links TRBV29-1 to TRBJ1-5, with a weak D call TRBD1 (5 bases). Sample: PBMCs, mostly from graft donor cells, taken 180 days after TCRalphabeta/CD19-depleted stem cell transplant. The CDR3 coding sequence is TGCAGCGTTGCTAACAGGTACAATCAGCCCCAGCATTTT. Translated: CSVANRYNQPQHF.